The present T cell receptor beta chain was sequenced within a study of cytomegalovirus exposure and HLA in healthy donors. Across the whole study: A subsequent analysis stated that the 120 or so validation repertoires were run on the same platform as the roughly 670 first-cohort repertoires.

Germline lookup yields CDR1 MNHEY and CDR2 SMNVEV (reference sequence). Trimming pared 8 bases from V and 6 bases from J, leaving 15 bases between. This CDR3 region has 13 residues. Measured with immunoSEQ multiplex PCR; TCRdb has only the in-frame clones, and not every one. The sample records 100,000 to 150,000 clones, roughly 93% being singletons. Note on this clone: The antigen is unknown.

Broader study findings: Cytomegalovirus-associated status was assigned to roughly 160 TCR beta chains.

The specimen sequenced was PBMCs. The clonotype comes from a woman aged 18-29 years in good health and CMV-seronegative. This chain connects TRBV27 to TRBJ2-3, with a tentative D call TRBD1 (6 bases). CDR3 sequence reads: CASGTGSRDTQYF. Written as DNA, the CDR3 is TGTGCCAGCGGCACAGGGAGTCGCGATACGCAGTATTTT.